This TCR beta chain was recorded in a study of shared clonotypes between healthy human individuals. Study summary: Each donor's CD8 memory used one plate, CD8 naive two, each CD4 subset three. Points from the study as a whole: Sequencing depth was a factor that was expected to affect clonotype sharing among donors. Shared clonotypes: 4.5% to 6.5% naive CD4, around 3.7% naive CD8, over 2% memory CD4, 0.4% memory CD8.

The CDR3 loop spans 14 amino acids. CDR1 is SGHRS, CDR2 YFSETQ, per germline. Losses at the gene ends were 6 bases for V and 5 bases for J; bases not matched to a gene: 3. The split of CD4+ cells yielded CD45RA+ naive and CD45RA-negative memory subsets. Concerning this clone itself: Its antigen is currently unknown.

Sequenced by immunoSEQ multiplex PCR; TCRdb stores in-frame clones only, minus some. The table lists more than 1,200,000 clones, about 98.5% of them singletons. The V call is TRBV5-1, the J call TRBJ2-1, with 12 bases aligning to TRBD2. The sequence derives from a man aged 25 to 40 in good health. Input material: naive CD4+ T cells sorted from blood. Sample subset: CD45RA+ positively selected. The CDR3 DNA reads TGCGCCAGCACTAGCGGGAGGGCCAACAATGAGCAGTTCTTC. Translation: CASTSGRANNEQFF.